This T cell receptor (beta chain) stems from a study of response to subunit inactivated influenza vaccine (dated by TCRdb to about 2018). Regarding the complete study: Deep quantitative T cell receptor repertoire profiling was used in the study to track responses to a trivalent subunit inactivated influenza vaccine.

Regarding this clonotype: The target of this receptor is not known. No base quality values were provided; no much bigger clone lies one nucleotide off.

Summary of the overall study and its limitations: The authors suggested that each seasonal influenza vaccination may recruit only a limited number of new T cells.

The library came from RT-PCR. TCRdb records Illumina HiSeq 2500 as the sequencer. TCRdb took the public reads, trimmed them with fastp at Q25, ran MiXCR for clone calling and kept in-frame beta chains. All rows with the same CDR3 protein become a single entry with the most common DNA and genes. In this sample the table shows over 300,000 distinct CDR3 sequences, 20% to 25% of which occur a single time. The top ten hold roughly 10% of the sample. The CDR3, from cysteine to phenylalanine, totals 14 residues. Only the CDR3 DNA stays, 42 bases, in frame from base 1. The V and J ends are trimmed by 6 bases and 7 bases, leaving 16 bases between them. CDR1 and CDR2, per the germline V gene (reference sequence), are DFQATT and SNEGSKA.

The sequences come from PBMCs from blood, collected about 19 months after vaccination. This clonotype originated in a man between 45 and 75 years old who received an inactivated influenza vaccine. Donor details come from another sample of the same person, matched by shared clones. Recombination joined TRBV20-1 with TRBJ1-6; TRBD1 is possibly the D segment (5 matching bases). The DNA sequence follows: TGCAGTGCAACGGCCGGGACTGCGAATTCACCCCTCCACTTT. It translates to CSATAGTANSPLHF.